One sample yielded the 10 T cell receptor beta chains listed below, sequenced in a study of blood T cell repertoires in COVID-19. The data were produced by immunoSEQ multiplex PCR, yet TCRdb's version contains in-frame clones alone and is incomplete. This table has roughly 260,000 clones, roughly 90% appearing once. Input material: peripheral blood. These receptor sequences come from a woman younger than 45 with COVID-19, enrolled during active disease.

The V and J genes are TRBV18 and TRBJ1-2; 7 bases align to TRBD1. CDR3 length: 14 amino acids. J was trimmed by 6 bases and V by 1 base; bases with no gene match: 5. CDR1 and CDR2 from the germline V gene are KGHSH and LQKENI. The CDR3 loop reads CASSPLDRADGYTF. The CDR3 DNA follows: TGTGCCAGCTCACCACTCGACAGGGCCGATGGCTACACCTTC.

V is TRBV3-1 (or the pseudogene TRBV3-2) and J is TRBJ2-3; D remains unclear. V lost 1 base and J lost 11, with 16 bases in between. CDR1 LGHDT and CDR2 YNNKEL come from the germline V gene (reference sequence). There are 14 residues in the CDR3. As DNA, the CDR3 is TGTGCCAGCAGCCAAGGGGCCCTTCCGATGGGGCAGTATTTT. As protein: CASSQGALPMGQYF.

The chain is built from TRBV29-1 and TRBJ2-1, with D unclear. Germline values: CDR1 SQVTM, CDR2 ANQGSEA. Trimming stripped 1 base from V and 6 bases from J, with 10 bases between. The CDR3 totals 13 residues. The CDR3 protein is CSVEVRTGNEQFF. CDR3 in DNA: TGCAGCGTTGAAGTCCGAACGGGCAATGAGCAGTTCTTC.

The CDR3 reads CASSLYLAGRNTGELFF. CDR3 DNA sequence: TGCGCCAGCAGCTTGTACCTAGCGGGCCGGAACACCGGGGAGCTGTTTTTT. The rearrangement uses TRBV5-1 and TRBJ2-2; 8 bases map to TRBD2. Germline V gives CDR1 SGHRS, CDR2 YFSETQ. CDR3 length: 17 amino acids. V gave up 1 base and J gave up 1 base; unmatched junction bases: 6.

In its sample, this clone was seen a few times. The rearrangement links TRBV21-1 to TRBJ2-2; the table assigns TRBD1, which was not confirmed against the DNA. TRBV21-1 is noted as a pseudogene. The CDR3 consists of 18 residues. CDR3 sequence reads: CASSKRGTELLNAGELFF. CDR3 in DNA: TGTGCCAGCAGCAAAAGGGGAACAGAGCTCTTGAACGCCGGGGAGCTGTTTTTT.

The chain links TRBV29-1 to TRBJ1-5; no clear D gene. CDR3 length equals 13 residues. Germline-derived CDR1 and CDR2 are SQVTM and ANQGSEA. V was clipped by 4 bases and J by 4 bases, with 11 bases between them. The CDR3 loop is CSVVGQVNQPQHF. The CDR3 DNA reads as TGCAGCGTTGTTGGGCAGGTAAATCAGCCCCAGCATTTT.

This clone was counted a single time. The J gene is TRBJ1-2, the V gene TRBV24-1; 12 bases agree with TRBD1. From germline, CDR1 is KGHDR and CDR2 SFDVKD. The CDR3 runs to 15 residues. The V segment lost 4 bases and the J segment 5 bases; nucleotides outside the gene matches: 4. CDR3: CATSDGTGGYYGYTF. Here the CDR3 DNA reads TGTGCCACCAGTGACGGGACAGGGGGCTATTATGGCTACACCTTC.

This chain connects TRBV2 to TRBJ1-1; possible D gene TRBD1, 6 bases. CDR1 and CDR2 (germline): SNHLY, FYNNEI. The CDR3 loop spans 14 amino acids. V was shortened by 5 bases and J by 3 bases, with 13 bases between the two germline ends. The CDR3: CASSSNRVYTEAFF. The DNA of the CDR3 is TGTGCCAGCAGTTCAAACAGGGTATACACTGAAGCTTTCTTT.

This clone has only a few counts. This chain connects TRBV7-2 to TRBJ2-5, with 7 bases identical to TRBD2. CDR1 and CDR2 from the germline V gene are SGHTA and FQGNSA. J lost 7 bases, V lost 1 base, and 6 bases had no gene match. There are 14 residues in the CDR3. CDR3 sequence reads: CASSLGLAEGTQYF. CDR3 nucleotides: TGTGCCAGCAGCTTAGGTCTAGCGGAGGGGACCCAGTACTTC.

V gene TRBV2 combines with J gene TRBJ2-2, with a weak D call TRBD1 (5 bases). The germline gives CDR1 SNHLY, CDR2 FYNNEI. The germline V and J ends were trimmed by 3 bases and 3 bases, with 8 bases remaining between them. The CDR3 totals 14 residues. The CDR3: CASSEDTYTGELFF. CDR3 DNA sequence: TGTGCCAGCAGTGAGGACACTTACACCGGGGAGCTGTTTTTT.